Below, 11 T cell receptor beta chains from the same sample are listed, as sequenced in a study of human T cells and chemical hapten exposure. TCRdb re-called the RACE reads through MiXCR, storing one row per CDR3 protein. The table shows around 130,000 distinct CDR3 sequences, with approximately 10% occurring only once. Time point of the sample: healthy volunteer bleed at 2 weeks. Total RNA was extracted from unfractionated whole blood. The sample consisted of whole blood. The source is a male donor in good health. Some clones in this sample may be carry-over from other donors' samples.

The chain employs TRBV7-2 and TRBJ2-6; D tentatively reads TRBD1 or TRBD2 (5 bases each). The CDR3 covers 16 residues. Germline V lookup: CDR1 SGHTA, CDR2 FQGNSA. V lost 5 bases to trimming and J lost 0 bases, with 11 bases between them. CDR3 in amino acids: CASSGDGGSGANVLTF. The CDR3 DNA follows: TGTGCCAGCAGCGGGGACGGAGGCTCTGGGGCCAACGTCCTGACTTTC.

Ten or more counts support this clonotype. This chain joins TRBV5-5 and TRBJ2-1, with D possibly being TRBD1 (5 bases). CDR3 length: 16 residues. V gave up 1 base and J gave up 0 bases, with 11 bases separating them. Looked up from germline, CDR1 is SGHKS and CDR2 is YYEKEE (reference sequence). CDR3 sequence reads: CASSLTGHHSYNEQFF. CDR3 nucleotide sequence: TGTGCCAGCAGCTTGACCGGACATCACTCCTACAATGAGCAGTTCTTC.

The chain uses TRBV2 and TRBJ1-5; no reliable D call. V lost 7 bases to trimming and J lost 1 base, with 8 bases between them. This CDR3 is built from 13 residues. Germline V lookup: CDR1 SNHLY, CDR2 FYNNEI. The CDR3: CASTRESNQPQHF. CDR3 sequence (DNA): TGTGCCAGCACCCGGGAAAGCAATCAGCCCCAGCATTTT. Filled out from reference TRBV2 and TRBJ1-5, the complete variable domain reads EPEVTQTPSHQVTQMGQEVILRCVPISNHLYFYWYRQILGQKVEFLVSFYNNEISEKSEIFDDQFSVERPDGSNFTLKIRSTKLEDSAMYFCASTRESNQPQHFGDGTRLSIL.

The CDR3 DNA follows: TGTGCCAGCAGCCTGGGACTAGCGGGGGGGACGAGCGAGCAGTACTTC. As protein: CASSLGLAGGTSEQYF. The genes are TRBV12-3 or TRBV12-4 and TRBJ2-7, with 16 bases fitting TRBD2. The junction had 8 bases not matched to a gene; V was cut back by 6 bases and J by 6 bases. This CDR3 is 16 amino acids long.

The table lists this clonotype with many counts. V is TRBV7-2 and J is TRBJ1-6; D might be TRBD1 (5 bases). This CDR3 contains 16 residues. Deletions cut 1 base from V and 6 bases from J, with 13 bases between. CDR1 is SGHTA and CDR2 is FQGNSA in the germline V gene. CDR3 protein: CASSLGGRLSNSPLHF. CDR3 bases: TGTGCCAGCAGCTTAGGGGGCAGACTATCTAATTCACCCCTCCACTTT.

CDR3 amino acids: CASSQDSSGVQETQYF. The DNA of the CDR3 is TGCGCCAGCAGCCAAGATTCTAGCGGGGTCCAAGAGACCCAGTACTTC. V gene TRBV4-1 combines with J gene TRBJ2-5; 9 bases align to TRBD2. V was pared by 0 bases and J by 1 base, with 3 bases of the junction left unmatched. CDR1 MGHRA and CDR2 YSYEKL come from the germline V gene. The CDR3 runs 16 residues.

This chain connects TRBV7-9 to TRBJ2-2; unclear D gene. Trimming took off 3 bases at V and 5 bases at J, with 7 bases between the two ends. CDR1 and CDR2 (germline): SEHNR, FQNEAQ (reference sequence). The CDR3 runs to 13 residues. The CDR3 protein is CASSFEGTGELFF. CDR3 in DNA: TGTGCCAGCAGCTTTGAAGGGACCGGGGAGCTGTTTTTT.

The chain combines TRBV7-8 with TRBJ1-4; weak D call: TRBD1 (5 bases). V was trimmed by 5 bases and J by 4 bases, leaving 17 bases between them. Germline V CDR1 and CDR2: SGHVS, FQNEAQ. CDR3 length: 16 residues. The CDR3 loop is CASSPRGDGNNEKLFF. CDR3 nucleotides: TGTGCCAGCAGCCCGCGGGGGGACGGAAATAATGAAAAACTGTTTTTT.

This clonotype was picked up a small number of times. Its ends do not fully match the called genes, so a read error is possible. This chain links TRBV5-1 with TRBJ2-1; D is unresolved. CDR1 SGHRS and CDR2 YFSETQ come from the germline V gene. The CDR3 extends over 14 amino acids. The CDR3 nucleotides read TGCGCCAGCAGCTTGTTCCGCAGCTACGATGAGCAGTTCTTC. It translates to CASSLFRSYDEQFF.

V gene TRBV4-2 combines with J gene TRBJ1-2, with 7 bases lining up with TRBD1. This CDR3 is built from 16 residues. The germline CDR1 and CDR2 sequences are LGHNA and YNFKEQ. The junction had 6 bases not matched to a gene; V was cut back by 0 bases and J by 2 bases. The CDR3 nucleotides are TGTGCCAGCAGCCAAGATTCGTCACAGGGGAACTATGGCTACACCTTC. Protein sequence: CASSQDSSQGNYGYTF.

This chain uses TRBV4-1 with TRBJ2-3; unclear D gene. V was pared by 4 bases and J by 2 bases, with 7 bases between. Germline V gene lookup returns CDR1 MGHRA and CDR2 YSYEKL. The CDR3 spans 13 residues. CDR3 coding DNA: TGCGCCAGCAGCCCATTTACCACAGATACGCAGTATTTT. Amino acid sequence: CASSPFTTDTQYF.